These 20 T cell receptor beta chains came from one sample sequenced in a study of control samples from healthy donors and cancer patients. Some clones are missing from TCRdb's copy, which holds only in-frame ones; the method was immunoSEQ multiplex PCR. The sample carries 150,000 to 200,000 clones, 80% to 95% recorded once. Specimen: blood. Source of these receptors: a woman younger than 45 in good health.

The DNA of the CDR3 is TGTGCCAGCCGAGCTCCCCTTAGGGAGCAGTACTTC. It specifies CASRAPLREQYF. This chain joins TRBV6-5 and TRBJ2-7; D is unclear. The CDR3 loop spans 12 amino acids. The V gene's germline CDR1 is MNHEY and CDR2 SVGAGI. V lost 8 bases, J lost 7 bases, and 15 bases lay in between.

The chain carries TRBV6-2 or TRBV6-3 and TRBJ2-2, with 12 bases lining up with TRBD2. V lost 6 bases, J lost 7 bases, and 12 bases stayed unmatched. The CDR3 covers 17 residues. CDR1 and CDR2 (germline): MNHEY, SVGEGT. The CDR3 reads CASSKLAGGSRNGELFF. The DNA for the CDR3 is TGTGCCAGCAGCAAACTAGCGGGAGGTAGTAGGAACGGGGAGCTGTTTTTT.

Note on this clone: As the CDR3 is not closed by the conserved phenylalanine or tryptophan, this likely results from a read error. No DNA is shown, since the ends of the CDR3 on it are uncertain; the CDR3 is the one TCRdb lists. The chain joins TRBV6-6 to TRBJ1-2; TRBD1, the table's D call, was not compared with the DNA. The CDR3 is 12 amino acids long, termini counted. Germline-derived CDR1 and CDR2 are MNHNY and SVGAGI (reference sequence). The CDR3 is CASSYSGQGLLV.

The chain recombines TRBV27 with TRBJ2-1; perhaps TRBD2 as D (5 bases). CDR1 and CDR2 from the germline V gene are MNHEY and SMNVEV (reference sequence). Trimming cost V 2 bases and J 2 bases, with 7 bases left between them. The CDR3 sequence is 14 residues long. The CDR3 sequence: CASSLKRTYNEQFF. The CDR3 DNA reads as TGTGCCAGCAGTTTAAAGCGGACCTACAATGAGCAGTTCTTC.

The V call is TRBV19, the J call TRBJ1-3; no definite D call. V was trimmed by 7 bases and J by 0 bases, leaving 13 bases between them. The length of the CDR3 is 15 residues. The germline V gene has CDR1 LNHDA and CDR2 SQIVND (reference sequence). The chain's CDR3 is CASIADGISGNTIYF. The CDR3 DNA is TGTGCCAGTATCGCGGACGGAATCTCTGGAAACACCATATATTTT.

The chain couples TRBV6-2 or TRBV6-3 to TRBJ2-2, with 7 bases that match TRBD1. Germline V gene lookup returns CDR1 MNHEY and CDR2 SVGEGT. With 2 bases clipped from V and 0 bases from J, the junction kept 6 bases outside the gene matches. This CDR3 has 17 amino acids. CDR3 sequence: CASSYLRQGSNTGELFF. CDR3 nucleotides: TGTGCCAGCAGTTACCTGCGACAGGGATCGAACACCGGGGAGCTGTTTTTT.

This clone was observed a single time. The chain carries TRBV28 and TRBJ1-1; the D gene is possibly TRBD1 (5 bases). Germline-derived CDR1 and CDR2 are MDHEN and SYDVKM. The V end lost 5 bases, the J end lost 0 bases, and 10 bases lay between the germline ends. CDR3 length: 14 residues. In nucleotides, the CDR3 is TGTGCCAGCAGTCCAGGGTTCCTGAACACTGAAGCTTTCTTT. Amino acid sequence: CASSPGFLNTEAFF.

CDR3 DNA sequence: TGTGCCAGCAGCCCTAGCGCCAGACTGTGGTCCTACGAGCAGTACTTC. Translated: CASSPSARLWSYEQYF. The chain links TRBV7-9 to TRBJ2-7, with a weak D call TRBD2 (6 bases). The CDR3 spans 16 residues. V was trimmed by 5 bases and J by 1 base, leaving 18 bases between them. Per the germline V gene, CDR1 is SEHNR and CDR2 is FQNEAQ (reference sequence).

Worth noting for this clone: This sample includes further DNA sequences coding for the same CDR3. This sequence joins TRBV19 and TRBJ1-5; 7 positions agree with TRBD1. Trimming cost V 3 bases and J 6 bases; bases outside gene matches: 8. The CDR3 spans 15 residues. Germline loops: CDR1 LNHDA, CDR2 SQIVND (reference sequence). The CDR3 protein is CASSMGRGWAQPQHF. CDR3 DNA sequence: TGTGCCAGTAGTATGGGCAGGGGGTGGGCTCAGCCCCAGCATTTT.

This clone has only a few counts. This chain connects TRBV7-9 to TRBJ1-2; D unclear. Trimming pared 4 bases from V and 5 bases from J, leaving 11 bases between. The germline V gene has CDR1 SEHNR and CDR2 FQNEAQ (reference sequence). The CDR3 totals 13 residues. In DNA, the CDR3 is TGTGCCAGCAGCTCCGAGTTCCTTTATGGCTACACCTTC. Translating it yields CASSSEFLYGYTF.

V usage is TRBV5-1 and J usage is TRBJ1-3, with D possibly TRBD1 on 5 matching bases. V shed 0 bases and J shed 2 bases, with 12 bases lying between them. CDR1 SGHRS and CDR2 YFSETQ come from the germline V gene. This CDR3 has 16 amino acids. The CDR3 protein is CASSLAGTEPGNTIYF. As DNA, the CDR3 is TGCGCCAGCAGCTTGGCCGGGACTGAACCTGGAAACACCATATATTTT.

This sequence joins TRBV21-1 and TRBJ2-7; TRBD2 was called by the table and not checked on the DNA. TRBV21-1 is listed as a pseudogene. The CDR3 runs 16 residues. CDR3 DNA: TGTGCCAGCACCTGCTGGAGGTGGCTAGAAAGACACGAGCAGTACTTC. It encodes CASTCWRWLERHEQYF.

This clone was seen a handful of times. CDR3 sequence: CAIAGGGTNTGELFF. CDR3 in DNA: TGTGCCATAGCTGGGGGCGGGACGAACACCGGGGAGCTGTTTTTT. The rearrangement uses TRBV10-3 and TRBJ2-2; D possibly matches TRBD1 or TRBD2 (6 bases each). V was trimmed by 9 bases and J by 0 bases, leaving 14 bases between them. Looked up from germline, CDR1 is ENHRY and CDR2 is SYGVKD. The CDR3 is made up of 15 amino acids.

The chain has TRBV4-2 and TRBJ2-2, with 9 nucleotides matching TRBD2. The V segment lost 0 bases and the J segment 7 bases; nucleotides outside the gene matches: 9. The CDR3 is 17 amino acids. CDR1 is LGHNA, CDR2 YNFKEQ, per germline. The CDR3 nucleotides read TGTGCCAGCAGCCAAGATGGGGTAGCGGGAGCAAGCGGGGAGCTGTTTTTT. It translates to CASSQDGVAGASGELFF.

Here the CDR3 reads CASRRRTGYWETQYF. The CDR3 region has the DNA TGCGCCAGCAGGCGCCGGACAGGGTATTGGGAGACCCAGTACTTC. The chain uses TRBV5-1 and TRBJ2-5; 8 positions match TRBD1. The CDR3 sequence is 15 residues long. CDR1 is SGHRS, CDR2 YFSETQ, per germline. V lost 5 bases and J lost 5; bases outside the gene matches: 11.

The J gene is TRBJ1-6, the V gene TRBV6-1, with D maybe TRBD1 (6 bases). V lost 2 bases and J 5 bases, leaving 10 bases between the germline ends. Germline V gene sequence: CDR1 MNHNS, CDR2 SASEGT. The CDR3 covers 15 residues. The DNA for the CDR3 is TGTGCCAGCAGTGAATCGGGGGGCAATAATTCACCCCTCCACTTT. Protein: CASSESGGNNSPLHF.

The chain recombines TRBV24-1 with TRBJ2-1, with D unclear. Trimming removed 7 bases from V and 4 bases from J, with 7 bases in between. The germline V gene encodes CDR1 KGHDR and CDR2 SFDVKD. The CDR3 length is 12 residues. The CDR3 spells CATRDRYNEQFF. In nucleotides, the CDR3 is TGTGCCACCAGGGACCGTTACAATGAGCAGTTCTTC.

CDR3 region: CASSPRGARRGLNEQFF. Here the CDR3 DNA reads TGTGCCAGCAGCCCAAGGGGGGCGCGGCGGGGGCTAAATGAGCAGTTCTTC. This sequence joins TRBV11-2 and TRBJ2-1; TRBD2 might be the D (7 bases). The germline V gene encodes CDR1 SGHAT and CDR2 FQNNGV. This CDR3 region has 17 residues. Deletions cut 5 bases from V and 7 bases from J, with 24 bases between. The whole variable domain, remainder taken from reference TRBV11-2 and TRBJ2-1, is EAGVAQSPRYKIIEKRQSVAFWCNPISGHATLYWYQQILGQGPKLLIQFQNNGVVDDSQLPKDRFSAERLKGVDSTLKIQPAKLEDSAVYLCASSPRGARRGLNEQFFGPGTRLTVL.

The chain is built from TRBV7-8 and TRBJ2-5; 8 nucleotides agree with TRBD2. The CDR3 extends over 16 amino acids. CDR1 and CDR2 (germline): SGHVS, FQNEAQ. With 5 bases clipped from V and 5 bases from J, the junction kept 13 bases outside the gene matches. CDR3 in amino acids: CASSRGRGGTSETQYF. The CDR3 nucleotides are TGTGCCAGCAGCCGGGGCCGGGGGGGCACATCGGAGACCCAGTACTTC.

V and J are TRBV5-4 and TRBJ2-3; D ambiguous. This CDR3 has 14 residues. Per the germline V gene, CDR1 is SGHNT and CDR2 is YYREEE (reference sequence). Trimming shortened V by 0 bases and J by 1 base, and 6 bases separated the two germline ends. CDR3 loop: CASSLVVGTDTQYF. DNA for the CDR3: TGTGCCAGCAGCTTGGTAGTTGGCACAGATACGCAGTATTTT.